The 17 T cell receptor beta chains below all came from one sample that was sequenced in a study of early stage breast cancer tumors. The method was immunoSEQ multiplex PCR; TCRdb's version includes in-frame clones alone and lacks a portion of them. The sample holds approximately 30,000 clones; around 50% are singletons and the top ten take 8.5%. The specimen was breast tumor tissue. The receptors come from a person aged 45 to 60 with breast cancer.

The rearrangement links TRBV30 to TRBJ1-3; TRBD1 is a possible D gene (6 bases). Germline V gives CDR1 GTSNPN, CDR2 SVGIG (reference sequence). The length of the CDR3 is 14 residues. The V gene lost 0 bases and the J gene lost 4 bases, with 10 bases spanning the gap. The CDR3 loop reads CAWSVGGVGNTIYF. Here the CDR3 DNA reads TGTGCCTGGAGTGTAGGGGGGGTAGGAAACACCATATATTTT. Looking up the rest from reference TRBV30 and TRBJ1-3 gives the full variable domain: SQTIHQWPATLVQPVGSPLSLECTVEGTSNPNLYWYRQAAGRGLQLLFYSVGIGQISSEVPQNLSASRPQDRQFILSSKKLLLSDSGFYLCAWSVGGVGNTIYFGEGSWLTVV.

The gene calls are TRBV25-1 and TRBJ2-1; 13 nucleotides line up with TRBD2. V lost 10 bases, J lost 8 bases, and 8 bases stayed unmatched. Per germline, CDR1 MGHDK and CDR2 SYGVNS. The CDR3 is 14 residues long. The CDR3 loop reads CATQLAGGVDEQFF. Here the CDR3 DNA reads TGTGCCACCCAACTAGCGGGAGGGGTCGATGAGCAGTTCTTC.

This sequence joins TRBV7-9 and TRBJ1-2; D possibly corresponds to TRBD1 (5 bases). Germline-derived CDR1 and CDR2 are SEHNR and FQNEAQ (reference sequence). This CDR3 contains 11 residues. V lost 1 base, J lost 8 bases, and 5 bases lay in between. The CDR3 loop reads CASSLGDGYTF. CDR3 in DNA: TGTGCCAGCAGCTTAGGGGACGGCTACACCTTC. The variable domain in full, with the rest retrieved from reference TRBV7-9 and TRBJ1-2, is DTGVSQNPRHKITKRGQNVTFRCDPISEHNRLYWYRQTLGQGPEFLTYFQNEAQLEKSRLLSDRFSAERPKGSFSTLEIQRTEQGDSAMYLCASSLGDGYTFGSGTRLTVV.

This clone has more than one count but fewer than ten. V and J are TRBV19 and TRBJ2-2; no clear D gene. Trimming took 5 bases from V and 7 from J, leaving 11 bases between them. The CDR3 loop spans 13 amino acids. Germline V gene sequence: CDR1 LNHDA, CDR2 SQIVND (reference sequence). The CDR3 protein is CASSQAKIGELFF. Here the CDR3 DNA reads TGTGCCAGTAGTCAGGCTAAGATCGGGGAGCTGTTTTTT.

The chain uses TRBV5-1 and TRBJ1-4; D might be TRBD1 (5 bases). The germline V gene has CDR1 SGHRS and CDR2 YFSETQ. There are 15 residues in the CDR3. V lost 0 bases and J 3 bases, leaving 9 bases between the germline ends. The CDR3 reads CASSLDGTSNEKLFF. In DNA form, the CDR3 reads TGCGCCAGCAGCTTGGATGGGACTTCTAATGAAAAACTGTTTTTT.

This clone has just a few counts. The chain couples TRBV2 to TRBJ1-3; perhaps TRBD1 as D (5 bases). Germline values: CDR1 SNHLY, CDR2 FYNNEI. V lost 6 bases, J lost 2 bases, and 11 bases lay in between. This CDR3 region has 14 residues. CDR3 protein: CASSPQGAGNTIYF. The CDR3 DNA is TGTGCCAGCAGCCCCCAGGGCGCTGGAAACACCATATATTTT.

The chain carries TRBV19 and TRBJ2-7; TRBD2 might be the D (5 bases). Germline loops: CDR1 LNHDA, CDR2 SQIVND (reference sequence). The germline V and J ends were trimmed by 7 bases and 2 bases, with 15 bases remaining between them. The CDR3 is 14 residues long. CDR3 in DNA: TGTGCCAGTAATCAAGGAGGTTCGGCCTACGAGCAGTACTTC. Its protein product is CASNQGGSAYEQYF.

For the CDR3, the DNA is TGTGCAAGTCGCTTACCCGAGCGGTCCTGGAGCGAGCAGTACTTC. It codes for CASRLPERSWSEQYF. This chain connects TRBV7-3 to TRBJ2-7, with D possibly matching TRBD2 (5 bases). The CDR3 consists of 15 residues. Germline V CDR1 and CDR2: SGHTA, FQGTGA.

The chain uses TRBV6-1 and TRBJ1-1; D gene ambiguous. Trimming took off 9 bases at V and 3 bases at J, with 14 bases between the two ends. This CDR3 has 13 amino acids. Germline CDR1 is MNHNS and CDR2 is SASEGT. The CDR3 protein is CASWTRPYTEAFF. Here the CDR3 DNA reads TGTGCCAGTTGGACTCGGCCTTACACTGAAGCTTTCTTT.

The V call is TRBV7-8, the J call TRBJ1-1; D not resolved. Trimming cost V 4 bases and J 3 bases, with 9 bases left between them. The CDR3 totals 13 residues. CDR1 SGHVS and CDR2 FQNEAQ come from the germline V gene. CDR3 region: CASSWNPDTEAFF. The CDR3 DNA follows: TGTGCCAGCAGCTGGAACCCGGACACTGAAGCTTTCTTT.

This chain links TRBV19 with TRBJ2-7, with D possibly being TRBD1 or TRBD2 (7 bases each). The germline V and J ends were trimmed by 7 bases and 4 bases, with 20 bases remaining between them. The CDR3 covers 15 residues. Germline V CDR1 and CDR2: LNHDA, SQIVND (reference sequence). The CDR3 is CASTNSAGGGYEQYF. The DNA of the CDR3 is TGTGCCAGTACTAATTCCGCAGGGGGGGGATACGAGCAGTACTTC.

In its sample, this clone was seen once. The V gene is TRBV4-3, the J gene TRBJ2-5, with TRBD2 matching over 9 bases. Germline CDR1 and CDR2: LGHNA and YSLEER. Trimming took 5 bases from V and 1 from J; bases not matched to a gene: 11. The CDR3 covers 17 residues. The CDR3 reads CASSLAYAGGGQETQYF. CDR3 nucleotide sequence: TGCGCCAGCAGCTTGGCGTACGCGGGAGGGGGCCAAGAGACCCAGTACTTC.

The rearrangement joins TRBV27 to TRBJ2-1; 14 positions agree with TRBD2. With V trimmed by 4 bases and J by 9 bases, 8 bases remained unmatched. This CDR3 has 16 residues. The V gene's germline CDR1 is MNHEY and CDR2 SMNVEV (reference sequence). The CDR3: CASSSHGTSGGGEQFF. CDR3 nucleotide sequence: TGTGCCAGCAGTTCCCACGGGACTAGCGGGGGTGGTGAGCAGTTCTTC.

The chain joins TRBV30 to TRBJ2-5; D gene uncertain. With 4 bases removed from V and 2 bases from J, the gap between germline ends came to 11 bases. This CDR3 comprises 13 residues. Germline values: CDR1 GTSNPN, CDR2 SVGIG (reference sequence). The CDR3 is CAWTDDLQETQYF. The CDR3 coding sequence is TGTGCCTGGACGGACGACTTACAAGAGACCCAGTACTTC.

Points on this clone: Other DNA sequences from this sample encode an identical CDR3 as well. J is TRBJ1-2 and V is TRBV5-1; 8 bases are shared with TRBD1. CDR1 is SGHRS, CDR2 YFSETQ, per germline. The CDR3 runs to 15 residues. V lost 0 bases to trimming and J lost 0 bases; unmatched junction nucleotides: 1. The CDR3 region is CASSLGTGTNYGYTF. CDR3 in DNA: TGCGCCAGCAGCTTGGGGACAGGGACTAACTATGGCTACACCTTC.

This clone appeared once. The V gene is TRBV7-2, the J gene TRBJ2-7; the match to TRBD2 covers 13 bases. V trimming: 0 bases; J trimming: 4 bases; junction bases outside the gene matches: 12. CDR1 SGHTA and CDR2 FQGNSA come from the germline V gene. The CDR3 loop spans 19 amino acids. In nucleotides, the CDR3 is TGTGCCAGCAGCTTAGCGTCGGGAGGGTCACTAGCGGGAGGGTACGAGCAGTACTTC. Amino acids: CASSLASGGSLAGGYEQYF.

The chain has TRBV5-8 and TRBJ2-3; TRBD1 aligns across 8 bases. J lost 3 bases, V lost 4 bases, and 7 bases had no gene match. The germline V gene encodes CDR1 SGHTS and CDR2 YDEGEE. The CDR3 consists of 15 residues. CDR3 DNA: TGTGCCAGCAGCGCCCAGGGGGCGCCGACAGATACGCAGTATTTT. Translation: CASSAQGAPTDTQYF. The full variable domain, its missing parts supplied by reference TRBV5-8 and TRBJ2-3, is EAGVTQSPTHLIKTRGQQATLRCSPISGHTSVYWYQQALGLGLQFLLWYDEGEERNRGNFPPRFSGRQFPNYSSELNVNALELEDSALYLCASSAQGAPTDTQYFGPGTRLTVL.